These 28 T cell receptor beta chains were all obtained from the same sample, sequenced in a study of blood T cells in healthy people across ages. PCR was performed a second time for roughly 7 to 11 cycles using a sample-barcoded 5' primer and a J-beta primer mix. From the 5' RACE reads, TCRdb called clonotypes with MiXCR, one entry per CDR3 protein. The sample yields 850,000 to 1,100,000 distinct CDR3 sequences, around two fifths seen once. The sequenced sample was blood. Source of these receptors: a man between 18 and 35 years old in good health.

This clonotype was seen more than once but under ten times. V gene TRBV4-2 combines with J gene TRBJ2-7, with 8 bases identical to TRBD2. Unmatched junction bases numbered 9, after V lost 5 bases and J lost 3 bases. CDR3 length: 15 residues. Germline values: CDR1 LGHNA, CDR2 YNFKEQ. This chain's CDR3 is CASSAPGGANYEQYF. CDR3 DNA: TGTGCCAGCAGCGCCCCGGGGGGGGCGAACTACGAGCAGTACTTC.

Comments on this clonotype: The junction shows a germline mismatch at one end, possibly a read error. The V gene is TRBV6-6, the J gene TRBJ2-1; 8 bases map to TRBD2. Per the germline V gene, CDR1 is MNHNY and CDR2 is SVGAGI (reference sequence). The CDR3 sequence is 15 residues long. CDR3 in amino acids: CASNYGGGSYNEQFF. The DNA of the CDR3 is TGTGCCAGCAATTACGGGGGGGGCTCCTACAATGAGCAGTTCTTC.

This clonotype was seen more than once but under ten times. The rearrangement links TRBV13 to TRBJ2-1, with D hard to call. The CDR3 spans 17 residues. Trimming took 3 bases from V and 0 from J, leaving 15 bases between them. Germline V gene data show CDR1 as PRHDT and CDR2 as FYEKMQ (reference sequence). The CDR3: CASSFYIGPNSYNEQFF. For the CDR3, the DNA is TGTGCCAGCAGCTTTTATATTGGGCCGAACTCCTACAATGAGCAGTTCTTC.

This clonotype occurred a few times. The CDR3 reads CASSELAYPDTQYF. The DNA for the CDR3 is TGTGCCAGCAGTGAATTGGCTTACCCCGATACGCAGTATTTT. The V call is TRBV2, the J call TRBJ2-3; D is uncertain. V was pared by 2 bases and J by 6 bases, with 12 bases between. Germline assignment: CDR1 SNHLY and CDR2 FYNNEI. CDR3 size: 14 residues.

This sequence joins TRBV7-9 and TRBJ2-2, with a weak D call TRBD2 (6 bases). V lost 6 bases to trimming and J lost 2 bases, with 10 bases between them. CDR1 and CDR2 from the germline V gene are SEHNR and FQNEAQ (reference sequence). The CDR3 is 14 residues long. Here the CDR3 reads CASRRDLNTGELFF. The CDR3 DNA follows: TGTGCCAGCAGGCGGGACCTTAACACCGGGGAGCTGTTTTTT. The full variable domain, in which reference TRBV7-9 and TRBJ2-2 provide the parts outside the CDR3, is DTGVSQNPRHKITKRGQNVTFRCDPISEHNRLYWYRQTLGQGPEFLTYFQNEAQLEKSRLLSDRFSAERPKGSFSTLEIQRTEQGDSAMYLCASRRDLNTGELFFGEGSRLTVL.

This clonotype was observed a handful of times. The CDR3, as DNA: TGCGCCAGCAGCCAAGATCGTGGCGTGAACGGGGAGCTGTTTTTT. Amino acids: CASSQDRGVNGELFF. The chain uses TRBV4-3 and TRBJ2-2; D gene uncertain. Trimming removed 0 bases from V and 7 bases from J, with 12 bases in between. The CDR3 is made up of 15 amino acids. Germline values: CDR1 LGHNA, CDR2 YSLEER.

This clonotype came up once. J is TRBJ2-2 and V is TRBV3-1, with D uncertain. The CDR3 is 14 amino acids. V lost 0 bases and J lost 7, with 9 bases in between. The germline CDR1 and CDR2 sequences are LGHDT and YNNKEL (reference sequence). As DNA, the CDR3 is TGTGCCAGCAGCCAAGAGTGGACGGACGGGGAGCTGTTTTTT. As protein: CASSQEWTDGELFF.

V gene TRBV6-6 combines with J gene TRBJ2-1; either TRBD1 or TRBD2 may fit D (5 bases each). The CDR3 length is 13 residues. Trimming took 5 bases from V and 5 from J, leaving 10 bases between them. Germline assignment: CDR1 MNHNY and CDR2 SVGAGI (reference sequence). CDR3 in DNA: TGTGCCAGCAGTCCCCCGGGGCACAATGAGCAGTTCTTC. This encodes CASSPPGHNEQFF.

The V gene is TRBV6-1, the J gene TRBJ2-5; D ambiguous. This CDR3 has 13 amino acids. Looked up from germline, CDR1 is MNHNS and CDR2 is SASEGT. V was trimmed by 6 bases and J by 13 bases, leaving 21 bases between them. The CDR3 DNA is TGTGCCAGCAGAGAACAAAAATCTAAGTGGCGGTACTTC. Protein product: CASREQKSKWRYF.

Concerning this clonotype: Its ends do not fully match the called genes, so a read error is possible. The V gene is TRBV20-1, the J gene TRBJ1-5; 7 nucleotides match TRBD1. From germline, CDR1 is DFQATT and CDR2 SNEGSKA (reference sequence). This CDR3 spans 15 amino acids. The DNA of the CDR3 is TGCAGTGCCGGAGGGGGCGCAAGTGACAATCGGCCCCAGCATTTT. This gives the protein CSAGGGASDNRPQHF.

This clonotype was counted a few times. The chain couples TRBV28 to TRBJ2-2; 9 bases line up with TRBD1. This CDR3 is 15 amino acids long. The J segment lost 5 bases and the V segment lost 4 bases, leaving 5 bases of the junction unmatched. Germline V gene lookup returns CDR1 MDHEN and CDR2 SYDVKM. In DNA form, the CDR3 reads TGTGCCAGCAGTTACACAGGGGGCGGAACCGGGGAGCTGTTTTTT. Encoded protein: CASSYTGGGTGELFF.

The chain links TRBV20-1 to TRBJ1-2; D unclear. The CDR3 is 19 residues long. With 5 bases removed from V and 0 bases from J, the gap between germline ends came to 28 bases. Germline loops: CDR1 DFQATT, CDR2 SNEGSKA (reference sequence). CDR3 nucleotides: TGCAGTGCTGACTTGGGCCTTGTTGGGCCGAGGCCTCCTAACTATGGCTACACCTTC. Translating it yields CSADLGLVGPRPPNYGYTF.

Concerning this clonotype: A clone one base away is much larger, so this may be a read error. V and J are TRBV13 and TRBJ2-7; D may be TRBD1 (6 bases). The CDR3 totals 16 residues. CDR1 is PRHDT and CDR2 is FYEKMQ in the germline V gene (reference sequence). Trimming shortened V by 8 bases and J by 0 bases, and 20 bases separated the two germline ends. The CDR3 loop reads CASPGRRQASSYEQYF. DNA for the CDR3: TGTGCCAGCCCCGGAAGGAGACAGGCTAGCTCCTACGAGCAGTACTTC.

The chain has TRBV7-9 and TRBJ1-4; 10 positions match TRBD1. This CDR3 is 12 amino acids long. Germline V gene data show CDR1 as SEHNR and CDR2 as FQNEAQ (reference sequence). V lost 5 bases to trimming and J lost 16 bases; unmatched junction nucleotides: 7. CDR3 sequence: CASSAPTGGTFF. In DNA form, the CDR3 reads TGTGCCAGCAGCGCCCCGACAGGGGGCACGTTTTTT.

The chain has TRBV12-3 or TRBV12-4 and TRBJ2-1; D could derive from TRBD1 or TRBD2 (5 bases each). The V gene lost 5 bases and the J gene lost 3 bases, with 11 bases spanning the gap. The CDR3 consists of 14 residues. The CDR3 DNA is TGTGCCAGCAGTCCCGGGACCTTCTACAATGAGCAGTTCTTC. Protein: CASSPGTFYNEQFF.

This chain joins TRBV10-3 and TRBJ2-1; D is possibly TRBD1 or TRBD2 (5 bases each). Trimming cost V 4 bases and J 12 bases, with 10 bases left between them. The CDR3 runs to 11 residues. Germline V gene data show CDR1 as ENHRY and CDR2 as SYGVKD. CDR3 region: CAISGRGAQFF. Written as DNA, the CDR3 is TGTGCCATCAGTGGTAGAGGGGCGCAGTTCTTC.

This clonotype was counted only a few times. This chain links TRBV20-1 with TRBJ1-2; weak D call: TRBD1 (6 bases). Trimming left V 2 bases short and J 5 bases short, with 15 bases between. This CDR3 is 14 amino acids long. The germline V gene has CDR1 DFQATT and CDR2 SNEGSKA (reference sequence). The CDR3 coding sequence is TGCAGTGCTAGAAATGACAGGAACCGATATGGCTACACCTTC. Translation gives CSARNDRNRYGYTF.

The rearrangement uses TRBV6-2 or TRBV6-3 and TRBJ2-5, with 10 bases lining up with TRBD1. This CDR3 is built from 16 residues. Trimming removed 8 bases from V and 11 bases from J; junction bases left unmatched: 20. Germline V lookup: CDR1 MNHEY, CDR2 SVGEGT. The CDR3 region is CASLNSGTGVPNEQYF. Written as DNA, the CDR3 is TGTGCCAGCCTGAATTCCGGGACAGGGGTTCCCAATGAGCAGTACTTC.

This clonotype showed up many times. The rearrangement uses TRBV20-1 and TRBJ2-1; possibly TRBD1 for D (6 bases). Germline-derived CDR1 and CDR2 are DFQATT and SNEGSKA (reference sequence). V gave up 3 bases and J gave up 4 bases, with 16 bases separating them. The CDR3 has 15 amino acids. The CDR3 DNA is TGCAGTGCTAGCCGACAGGTCAAGGGGTACAATGAGCAGTTCTTC. This codes for CSASRQVKGYNEQFF.

This clonotype was picked up one time. The gene calls are TRBV5-1 and TRBJ1-1; 7 nucleotides match TRBD1. This CDR3 is built from 15 residues. Germline V gives CDR1 SGHRS, CDR2 YFSETQ. The J segment lost 1 base and the V segment lost 4 bases, leaving 7 bases of the junction unmatched. As DNA, the CDR3 is TGCGCCAGCAGCATAGAGACAGGGTCGAACACTGAAGCTTTCTTT. Its protein is CASSIETGSNTEAFF.

The gene calls are TRBV9 and TRBJ2-5, with D perhaps assigned TRBD1 or TRBD2 (7 bases each). The CDR3 runs 14 residues. Deletions cut 6 bases from V and 11 bases from J, with 23 bases between. CDR1 is SGDLS, CDR2 YYNGEE, per germline. In nucleotides, the CDR3 is TGTGCCAGCACCCAGGGGGGGTTGGTCAATGAGCAGTACTTC. Its protein product is CASTQGGLVNEQYF.

This chain links TRBV28 with TRBJ1-1, with 7 positions matching TRBD1. Trimming removed 10 bases from V and 3 bases from J; junction bases left unmatched: 8. The V gene's germline CDR1 is MDHEN and CDR2 SYDVKM. This CDR3 spans 13 amino acids. The CDR3 region has the DNA TGTGCCACAGAGGGACAGAGGTACACTGAAGCTTTCTTT. It encodes CATEGQRYTEAFF.

This clonotype was seen more than once but under ten times. The J gene is TRBJ1-2, the V gene TRBV4-1; D is perhaps TRBD1 (5 bases). Per germline, CDR1 MGHRA and CDR2 YSYEKL. The CDR3 contains 15 residues. Trimming pared 3 bases from V and 7 bases from J, leaving 18 bases between. Written as DNA, the CDR3 is TGCGCCAGCAGCCAGCCCTTCAGTGGGGCGCTTGGCTACACCTTC. Residues: CASSQPFSGALGYTF.

The chain joins TRBV6-5 to TRBJ2-1; D not certain. Germline-derived CDR1 and CDR2 are MNHEY and SVGAGI. The CDR3 length is 11 residues. Trimming stripped 4 bases from V and 10 bases from J, with 8 bases between. CDR3 nucleotide sequence: TGTGCCAGCAGTTCCCCCGGAGAGCAGTTCTTC. It translates to CASSSPGEQFF.

The chain links TRBV20-1 to TRBJ1-2; D gene uncertain. The germline V gene has CDR1 DFQATT and CDR2 SNEGSKA (reference sequence). The V gene lost 0 bases and the J gene lost 7 bases, with 12 bases spanning the gap. The CDR3 is 13 amino acids. The CDR3 region is CSARDEEWPGYTF. The CDR3 DNA is TGCAGTGCTAGAGACGAGGAGTGGCCTGGCTACACCTTC.

The chain has TRBV27 and TRBJ2-3; maybe TRBD2 (5 bases). Trimming shortened V by 7 bases and J by 3 bases, and 14 bases separated the two germline ends. CDR3 length: 14 residues. Germline-derived CDR1 and CDR2 are MNHEY and SMNVEV (reference sequence). CDR3 residues: CASTTSGETDTQYF. The CDR3 DNA sequence: TGTGCCAGCACTACAAGCGGAGAGACAGATACGCAGTATTTT.

This rearrangement joins TRBV10-3 to TRBJ1-1; 11 nucleotides match TRBD1. Germline V CDR1 and CDR2: ENHRY, SYGVKD. With V trimmed by 7 bases and J by 3 bases, 10 bases remained unmatched. CDR3 length equals 16 residues. The CDR3 DNA sequence: TGTGCCATCAATACCGGGACAGGGGGACGGGACACTGAAGCTTTCTTT. Encoded protein: CAINTGTGGRDTEAFF.

There are many counts of this clonotype. The chain couples TRBV20-1 to TRBJ2-3, with TRBD2 matching 9 bases. Looked up from germline, CDR1 is DFQATT and CDR2 is SNEGSKA (reference sequence). Trimming cost V 2 bases and J 4 bases; bases outside gene matches: 7. This CDR3 contains 15 residues. CDR3 loop: CSARPASGVPDTQYF. The CDR3 DNA sequence: TGCAGTGCTAGACCCGCTAGCGGGGTCCCAGATACGCAGTATTTT.